The T cell receptor beta chain under discussion was sequenced for a study of blood T cell repertoires in COVID-19. About the research overall: Researchers got acute and convalescent COVID-19 samples from the United States, Italy and Spain. Nucleic acid was either cDNA or gDNA, and it came from T cells, B-cell-depleted T cells, or PBMCs.

Original methodology: Counts of nucleated cells, estimated from reference gene primer amplification, were obtained. Generated by immunoSEQ multiplex PCR, the TCRdb table keeps only in-frame clones and is missing some. V and J calls and clone size are those listed in that table; D and trimming were worked out from the DNA. Seen here are a few hundred thousand clones, under 85% observed once, and the top ten hold about 2%. V lost 7 bases, J lost 3 bases, and 6 bases stayed unmatched. The CDR3 has 14 amino acids. Germline CDR1 is SGHVS and CDR2 is FNYEAQ. Sequenced input: peripheral blood. This receptor was obtained from a man aged 25 to 40 who had recovered from COVID-19. The chain uses TRBV7-6 and TRBJ1-5; 7 nucleotides agree with TRBD1. DNA for the CDR3: TGTGCCAGCAACACAACAGGGGACAATCAGCCCCAGCATTTT. Amino acids: CASNTTGDNQPQHF.